Presented here are 18 T cell receptor beta chains from one specimen sequenced in a study of cytomegalovirus exposure and HLA in healthy donors. The primer mix had 60 Vbeta and 13 Jbeta primers. Profiled with immunoSEQ multiplex PCR; TCRdb holds only in-frame clones, not every one. The data hold 130,000 or so clones, with about 76% observed a single time. Sequenced input: PBMCs. The receptor set was obtained from a middle-aged woman in good health and CMV-seronegative.

V is TRBV10-1 and J is TRBJ1-2; 7 bases map to TRBD1. Germline V gives CDR1 WNHNN, CDR2 SYGVQD (reference sequence). CDR3 length: 13 amino acids. V lost 0 bases and J lost 8; bases outside the gene matches: 3. Here the CDR3 reads CASSESTGIGYTF. CDR3 bases: TGCGCCAGCAGTGAGTCGACAGGGATCGGCTACACCTTC.

This clone was counted a few times. The J gene is TRBJ1-1, the V gene TRBV5-1, with a tentative D call TRBD1 (6 bases). The germline CDR1 and CDR2 sequences are SGHRS and YFSETQ. Trimming removed 3 bases at V and 5 bases at J, with 17 bases between. The CDR3 has 15 residues. The CDR3 DNA reads TGCGCCAGCAGCTATGCGGGGGGGCGAGGGACTGAAGCTTTCTTT. This translates into CASSYAGGRGTEAFF.

This clone has just one count. The chain links TRBV28 to TRBJ2-7; 7 nucleotides match TRBD2. Germline CDR1 and CDR2: MDHEN and SYDVKM. J gave up 5 bases and V 5 bases, and 30 bases lay outside the gene matches. The CDR3 runs 21 residues. CDR3 in amino acids: CASSLSLALSGKAPSTDEQYF. CDR3 nucleotides: TGTGCCAGCAGTCTATCCCTAGCCTTAAGCGGGAAGGCACCCTCCACGGACGAGCAGTACTTC.

The chain couples TRBV7-9 to TRBJ2-1; 11 bases are shared with TRBD2. Trimming cost V 4 bases and J 5 bases; bases outside gene matches: 7. CDR1 and CDR2 (germline): SEHNR, FQNEAQ (reference sequence). This CDR3 is 16 amino acids long. The CDR3 spells CASSSLAGGSHNEQFF. The DNA of the CDR3 is TGTGCCAGCAGCTCCTTAGCGGGAGGGTCCCACAATGAGCAGTTCTTC. Using reference TRBV7-9 and TRBJ2-1 for the parts outside the CDR3, the full variable domain is DTGVSQNPRHKITKRGQNVTFRCDPISEHNRLYWYRQTLGQGPEFLTYFQNEAQLEKSRLLSDRFSAERPKGSFSTLEIQRTEQGDSAMYLCASSSLAGGSHNEQFFGPGTRLTVL.

This chain connects TRBV20-1 to TRBJ2-7; 8 bases align to TRBD2. The junction had 3 bases not matched to a gene; V was cut back by 8 bases and J by 3 bases. The V gene's germline CDR1 is DFQATT and CDR2 SNEGSKA (reference sequence). This CDR3 has 11 residues. The CDR3 DNA reads TGCAGTAGCGGGACTAGCTACGAGCAGTACTTC. Translated, it gives CSSGTSYEQYF.

This CDR3 reads CASSTGQVYGYTF. The CDR3, as DNA: TGTGCCAGTAGTACCGGACAAGTCTATGGCTACACCTTC. The chain links TRBV19 to TRBJ1-2; TRBD1 is a possible D gene (5 bases). CDR3 length: 13 amino acids. CDR1 and CDR2 (germline): LNHDA, SQIVND (reference sequence). Between the trimmed V and J ends, which lost 4 bases and 4 bases, there was a span of 10 bases.

The chain carries TRBV7-9 and TRBJ1-5; TRBD1 aligns across 9 bases. CDR1 is SEHNR and CDR2 is FQNEAQ in the germline V gene (reference sequence). The CDR3 is 13 residues long. J was trimmed by 12 bases and V by 5 bases; bases with no gene match: 8. The CDR3 reads CASSPVGQGRQHF. The CDR3 DNA reads as TGTGCCAGCAGCCCTGTGGGACAGGGCCGCCAGCATTTT.

J is TRBJ2-7 and V is TRBV27; D unresolved. CDR3 size: 12 residues. V shed 4 bases and J shed 3 bases, with 7 bases lying between them. The germline gives CDR1 MNHEY, CDR2 SMNVEV (reference sequence). This chain's CDR3 is CASSSNGYEQYF. In DNA form, the CDR3 reads TGTGCCAGCAGTTCTAACGGCTACGAGCAGTACTTC.

V and J are TRBV6-1 and TRBJ1-6; 7 nucleotides agree with TRBD1. V shed 7 bases, J shed 2 bases, and the junction held 2 bases outside the gene matches. The CDR3 is made up of 14 amino acids. From germline, CDR1 is MNHNS and CDR2 SASEGT. The CDR3 protein is CASTTGTYNSPLHF. The CDR3 DNA sequence: TGTGCCAGCACGACAGGGACCTATAATTCACCCCTCCACTTT.

This chain's CDR3 is CASSPWGGGIGANVLTF. CDR3 nucleotides: TGTGCCAGCAGCCCATGGGGAGGGGGTATTGGGGCCAACGTCCTGACTTTC. The genes are TRBV14 and TRBJ2-6, with TRBD2 as a possible D gene (7 bases). CDR1 is SGHDN, CDR2 FVKESK, per germline. CDR3 length: 17 residues. V was trimmed by 4 bases and J by 3 bases, leaving 16 bases between them.

This clone turned up a few times. J is TRBJ1-1 and V is TRBV6-5; tentatively, D is TRBD1 (6 bases). The germline V and J ends were trimmed by 6 bases and 0 bases, with 11 bases remaining between them. CDR3 length: 14 amino acids. The V gene's germline CDR1 is MNHEY and CDR2 SVGAGI. In DNA form, the CDR3 reads TGTGCCAGCAGCCCCGACAGGATGAACACTGAAGCTTTCTTT. Its protein product is CASSPDRMNTEAFF.

The V and J genes are TRBV6-5 and TRBJ1-1; tentative D call: TRBD1 (6 bases). The CDR3 contains 13 residues. Deletions cut 6 bases from V and 4 bases from J, with 12 bases between. CDR1 and CDR2 (germline): MNHEY, SVGAGI. The CDR3 DNA follows: TGTGCCAGCAGCGAGACGACAGGCACTGAAGCTTTCTTT. Amino acid sequence: CASSETTGTEAFF.

The chain combines TRBV5-5 with TRBJ2-3; D is perhaps TRBD1 (5 bases). V lost 6 bases, J lost 3 bases, and 8 bases lay in between. This CDR3 is 12 amino acids long. The germline V gene encodes CDR1 SGHKS and CDR2 YYEKEE (reference sequence). DNA for the CDR3: TGTGCCAGCACCCGACAGACAGATACGCAGTATTTT. Residues: CASTRQTDTQYF. Variable domain in full (rest from reference TRBV5-5 and TRBJ2-3): DAGVTQSPTHLIKTRGQQVTLRCSPISGHKSVSWYQQVLGQGPQFIFQYYEKEERGRGNFPDRFSARQFPNYSSELNVNALLLGDSALYLCASTRQTDTQYFGPGTRLTVL.

A single count supports this clone. The chain couples TRBV9 to TRBJ1-2, with TRBD1 matching 11 bases. The CDR3 consists of 18 residues. After removal of 2 bases from V and 7 bases from J, the junction contained 16 bases not matched to a gene. The germline CDR1 and CDR2 sequences are SGDLS and YYNGEE. CDR3 DNA: TGTGCCAGCAGCGTTTCGTCCGGGACAGGGGGTCTATCTGGTGGCTACACCTTC. Amino acid sequence: CASSVSSGTGGLSGGYTF.

The J gene is TRBJ1-2, the V gene TRBV27; tentative D call: TRBD1 (5 bases). CDR3 length: 13 residues. Germline assignment: CDR1 MNHEY and CDR2 SMNVEV (reference sequence). Trimming cost V 5 bases and J 7 bases, with 14 bases left between them. The DNA of the CDR3 is TGTGCCAGCAGTCCCAGGGTTCAGAGTGGCTACACCTTC. It translates to CASSPRVQSGYTF.

The gene calls are TRBV9 and TRBJ2-1; the D gene is possibly TRBD1 (6 bases). V was clipped by 3 bases and J by 4 bases, with 11 bases between them. The length of the CDR3 is 14 residues. Germline lookup yields CDR1 SGDLS and CDR2 YYNGEE. CDR3 DNA: TGTGCCAGCAGCGAGGGGGTAGCTTACAATGAGCAGTTCTTC. Translated: CASSEGVAYNEQFF.

CDR3 loop: CASRRQRVYSGNTIYF. CDR3 nucleotides: TGTGCCAGCAGAAGGCAACGGGTATACTCTGGAAACACCATATATTTT. This chain joins TRBV5-6 and TRBJ1-3; D is ambiguous. Trimming left V 5 bases short and J 0 bases short, with 15 bases between. Germline V CDR1 and CDR2: SGHDT, YYEEEE. The CDR3 runs 16 residues.

V is TRBV6-5 and J is TRBJ1-2, with D possibly TRBD1 on 6 matching bases. The V end lost 0 bases, the J end lost 7 bases, and 6 bases lay between the germline ends. Germline values: CDR1 MNHEY, CDR2 SVGAGI. This CDR3 comprises 12 residues. The CDR3 DNA reads TGTGCCAGCAGTTACTCGGGGGCTGGCTACACCTTC. It is translated as CASSYSGAGYTF.